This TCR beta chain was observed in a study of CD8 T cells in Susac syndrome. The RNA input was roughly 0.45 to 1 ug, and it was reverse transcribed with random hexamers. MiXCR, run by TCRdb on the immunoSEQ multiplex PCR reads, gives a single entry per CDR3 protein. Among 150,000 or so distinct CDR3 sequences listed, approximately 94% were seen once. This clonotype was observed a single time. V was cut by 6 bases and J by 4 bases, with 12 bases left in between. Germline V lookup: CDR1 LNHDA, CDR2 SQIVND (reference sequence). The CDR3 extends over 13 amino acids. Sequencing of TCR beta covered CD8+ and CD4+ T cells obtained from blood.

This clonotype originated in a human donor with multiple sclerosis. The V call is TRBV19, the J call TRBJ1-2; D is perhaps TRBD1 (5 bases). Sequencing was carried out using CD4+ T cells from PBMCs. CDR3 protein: CASRAGLAYGYTF. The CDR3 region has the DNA TGTGCCAGTAGGGCGGGGCTTGCCTATGGCTACACCTTC.